What follows describes a single TCR beta chain. Its antigen is currently unknown. In germline, CDR1 is MGHRA, CDR2 YSYEKL. Trimming removed 1 base at V and 4 bases at J, with 10 bases between. The CDR3 runs to 14 residues. The time point here: persistent/refractory GD, antithyroid drugs over 5 years with positive TRAb. Making the TCR library involved RNA that had been extracted from PBMCs. This sample was included in a study of regulatory T cells in long-lasting Graves disease. Study outcomes and limitations: TRBV28, TRBJ1-2 and TRBJ2-5 were segments that persistent disease favored.

According to the study, TCR beta libraries were built with iRepertoire HTBI primers and CDR3-region Arm-PCR. Each CDR3 protein gets one entry after TCRdb re-called the multiplex PCR reads with MiXCR. The data show around 450,000 distinct CDR3 sequences, about 22% seen once. The sequence derives from a female donor with Graves disease. The source was peripheral blood mononuclear cells (PBMCs), collected when the disease was refractory, from a patient treated with antithyroid drugs. The chain is built from TRBV4-1 and TRBJ1-2; D gene ambiguous. The CDR3 bases are TGCGCCAGCAGCCAAGGGACCCACAGCTATGGCTACACCTTC. Amino acid sequence: CASSQGTHSYGYTF.